The 10 T cell receptor beta chains listed next were all sequenced from one sample in a study of blood T cell repertoires in COVID-19 (dated by TCRdb to 2019 to 2021). The library was built by means of the immunoSEQ multiplex PCR assay. Not all clones reach the TCRdb copy of this immuneACCESS table, which keeps in-frame sequences only. Checked studies attribute under half of the gap to unresolved V genes and leave the rest unexplained. The sample table lists about 220,000 clones, roughly 80% of them with a count of one. Roughly 1.3% of the sample belongs to the ten largest clones. The sequencing sample was made of PBMCs or T cells enriched from blood (not recorded which). The receptors derive from a woman between 35 and 50 years old with acute COVID-19.

This chain joins TRBV29-1 and TRBJ1-1, with TRBD1 as a possible D gene (5 bases). This CDR3 has 12 amino acids. V was shortened by 7 bases and J by 9 bases, with 18 bases between the two germline ends. Per the germline V gene, CDR1 is SQVTM and CDR2 is ANQGSEA. CDR3 residues: CSAQSGGSKAFF. In DNA form, the CDR3 reads TGCAGCGCCCAATCCGGGGGATCGAAAGCTTTCTTT.

The chain has TRBV7-9 and TRBJ1-3; 7 bases are a match to TRBD1. Germline loops: CDR1 SEHNR, CDR2 FQNEAQ (reference sequence). CDR3 size: 14 residues. Trimming removed 4 bases from V and 4 bases from J; junction bases left unmatched: 4. The CDR3 protein is CASSSTGVGNTIYF. Written as DNA, the CDR3 is TGTGCCAGCAGCTCCACAGGGGTCGGAAACACCATATATTTT.

The V and J genes are TRBV9 and TRBJ1-4; D is unresolved. The ends were cut back, 0 bases at V and 4 bases at J, with 7 bases in the middle. The CDR3 has 14 residues. Germline V CDR1 and CDR2: SGDLS, YYNGEE. Written as DNA, the CDR3 is TGTGCCAGCAGCGTAGGGCAGTATAATGAAAAACTGTTTTTT. Translating gives CASSVGQYNEKLFF.

The V call is TRBV4-3, the J call TRBJ2-5, with 9 bases fitting TRBD2. The V gene end was trimmed by 0 bases and the J gene end by 4 bases; junction bases not matched to a gene: 3. The CDR3 length is 15 residues. Germline assignment: CDR1 LGHNA and CDR2 YSLEER. CDR3 sequence (DNA): TGCGCCAGCAGCCAAGATCGCGGGGGGGTAGAGACCCAGTACTTC. Translating gives CASSQDRGGVETQYF.

The chain employs TRBV12-3 or TRBV12-4 and TRBJ1-1; weak D call: TRBD1 (6 bases). This CDR3 spans 13 amino acids. Deletions cut 0 bases from V and 6 bases from J, with 8 bases between. CDR3: CASSLAQGPEAFF. The DNA of the CDR3 is TGTGCCAGCAGTTTAGCTCAGGGGCCTGAAGCTTTCTTT.

The V and J genes are TRBV13 and TRBJ2-1, with 14 bases that match TRBD2. CDR1 is PRHDT, CDR2 FYEKMQ, per germline (reference sequence). V lost 5 bases and J lost 5; bases outside the gene matches: 2. There are 15 residues in the CDR3. The CDR3 coding sequence is TGTGCCAGCAGCGCGGGACTAGCGGGAGACAATGAGCAGTTCTTC. Translated: CASSAGLAGDNEQFF. Variable domain in full (rest from reference TRBV13 and TRBJ2-1): AAGVIQSPRHLIKEKRETATLKCYPIPRHDTVYWYQQGPGQDPQFLISFYEKMQSDKGSIPDRFSAQQFSDYHSELNMSSLELGDSALYFCASSAGLAGDNEQFFGPGTRLTVL.

This sequence joins TRBV28 and TRBJ2-1; D perhaps matches TRBD2 (6 bases). Per the germline V gene, CDR1 is MDHEN and CDR2 is SYDVKM. Trimming removed 3 bases from V and 7 bases from J, with 16 bases in between. The CDR3 loop spans 15 amino acids. CDR3 amino acids: CASSLISGGRNEQFF. The CDR3 coding sequence is TGTGCCAGCAGTTTGATATCTGGGGGGAGAAATGAGCAGTTCTTC.

The chain couples TRBV6-4 to TRBJ1-1, with D tentatively TRBD1 (5 bases). This CDR3 has 15 amino acids. From germline, CDR1 is MRHNA and CDR2 SNTAGT. Trimming stripped 4 bases from V and 2 bases from J, with 14 bases between. Here the CDR3 reads CASSGRVRVNTEAFF. CDR3 in DNA: TGTGCCAGCAGTGGGAGGGTCAGGGTCAACACTGAAGCTTTCTTT.

This clone is a singleton in its sample. The chain combines TRBV25-1 with TRBJ1-1; D gene unclear. This CDR3 is built from 14 residues. Germline CDR1 and CDR2: MGHDK and SYGVNS. Trimming took off 2 bases at V and 3 bases at J, with 10 bases between the two ends. CDR3 sequence: CASSEVGIHTEAFF. The CDR3 nucleotides read TGTGCCAGCAGTGAAGTCGGGATTCACACTGAAGCTTTCTTT.

In this sample, this clone turned up once. The rearrangement uses TRBV7-9 and TRBJ2-2; D is undetermined. The CDR3 runs to 16 residues. Germline CDR1 SEHNR, CDR2 FQNEAQ (reference sequence). Trimming stripped 1 base from V and 0 bases from J, with 9 bases between. CDR3 nucleotides: TGTGCCAGCAGCTTAGACGCCAGGTCGAACACCGGGGAGCTGTTTTTT. Residues: CASSLDARSNTGELFF. Based on the CDR3 plus reference TRBV7-9 and TRBJ2-2, the full variable domain is DTGVSQNPRHKITKRGQNVTFRCDPISEHNRLYWYRQTLGQGPEFLTYFQNEAQLEKSRLLSDRFSAERPKGSFSTLEIQRTEQGDSAMYLCASSLDARSNTGELFFGEGSRLTVL.